This passage covers 28 T cell receptor beta chains from one sample sequenced in a study of cytomegalovirus exposure and HLA in healthy donors. The study ran its PCR with 60 Vbeta and 13 Jbeta primers. Sequencing used immunoSEQ multiplex PCR; TCRdb keeps in-frame clones, though not all of them. This sample has 90,000 to 120,000 clones; approximately 80% occur once, and the top ten carry about 4%. Material for sequencing was PBMCs. The receptor source for this set is a female donor in good health and CMV-seropositive.

The rearrangement uses TRBV27 and TRBJ2-5; the match to TRBD1 covers 7 bases. CDR1 MNHEY and CDR2 SMNVEV come from the germline V gene (reference sequence). The CDR3 covers 17 residues. With 6 bases clipped from V and 5 bases from J, the junction kept 18 bases outside the gene matches. CDR3 coding DNA: TGTGCCAGCAGCCCGAGACTCGAACAGGGGTGGTGGGAGACCCAGTACTTC. Residues: CASSPRLEQGWWETQYF.

The rearrangement uses TRBV10-2 and TRBJ2-1; TRBD2 matches at 10 bases. V shed 2 bases and J 10 bases; nucleotides not matched to a gene: 5. The germline V gene has CDR1 WSHSY and CDR2 SAAADI. CDR3 length equals 14 residues. The chain's CDR3 is CASSELAGVDEQFF. The CDR3 DNA reads TGCGCCAGCAGTGAGCTAGCGGGAGTTGACGAGCAGTTCTTC.

The count of this clone is one. The CDR3 protein is CAWSLEGGRAEAFF. The CDR3 DNA reads TGTGCCTGGAGTCTCGAAGGGGGTAGGGCTGAAGCTTTCTTT. The chain joins TRBV30 to TRBJ1-1; D may be TRBD1 (6 bases). CDR1 GTSNPN and CDR2 SVGIG come from the germline V gene (reference sequence). The CDR3 length is 14 residues. Trimming pared 2 bases from V and 6 bases from J, leaving 16 bases between.

The chain is built from TRBV19 and TRBJ2-7, with D uncertain. This CDR3 comprises 13 residues. The germline CDR1 and CDR2 sequences are LNHDA and SQIVND (reference sequence). V lost 5 bases and J lost 0, with 8 bases in between. The CDR3 reads CASSSTPSYEQYF. The DNA for the CDR3 is TGTGCCAGTAGTTCCACACCCTCCTACGAGCAGTACTTC.

Only one count was recorded for this clone. The gene calls are TRBV7-6 and TRBJ1-1; tentative D call: TRBD1 (6 bases). CDR3 length: 15 amino acids. The V end was cut by 2 bases, the J end by 1 base, with 11 bases between. Looked up from germline, CDR1 is SGHVS and CDR2 is FNYEAQ. CDR3 bases: TGTGCCAGCAGCTTACAGGGGATATCGAACACTGAAGCTTTCTTT. Translation gives CASSLQGISNTEAFF.

This chain joins TRBV27 and TRBJ1-4; a weak D match, TRBD1 (5 bases). V was pared by 5 bases and J by 5 bases, with 15 bases between. The CDR3 totals 15 residues. Germline lookup yields CDR1 MNHEY and CDR2 SMNVEV (reference sequence). The CDR3 loop is CASSPLRQINEKLFF. CDR3 sequence (DNA): TGTGCCAGCAGTCCCCTGAGACAGATAAATGAAAAACTGTTTTTT.

This clone was detected once. Here the CDR3 reads CASTTGTSGGKTQYF. The CDR3 DNA reads TGTGCCAGCACAACGGGGACTAGCGGGGGTAAGACCCAGTACTTC. The chain is built from TRBV6-6 and TRBJ2-5, with 14 bases fitting TRBD2. The CDR3 sequence is 15 residues long. Germline CDR1 reads MNHNY; CDR2 reads SVGAGI (reference sequence). Unmatched junction bases numbered 7, after V lost 7 bases and J lost 6 bases.

The CDR3 region has the DNA TGTGCCAGTAGAACCCGCGGGGATTCACCCCTCCACTTT. Protein sequence: CASRTRGDSPLHF. This rearrangement joins TRBV19 to TRBJ1-6; the D is unclear. V shed 6 bases and J shed 8 bases, with 11 bases lying between them. The CDR3 consists of 13 residues. The V gene's germline CDR1 is LNHDA and CDR2 SQIVND (reference sequence).

The V gene is TRBV7-2, the J gene TRBJ2-7, with 14 nucleotides matching TRBD2. The germline V gene has CDR1 SGHTA and CDR2 FQGNSA. The trim removed 5 bases at V and 2 bases at J, leaving 5 bases unmatched. This CDR3 spans 16 amino acids. In DNA form, the CDR3 reads TGTGCCAGCAGCAGGACTAGCGGGGGGACCCCCTACGAGCAGTACTTC. It codes for CASSRTSGGTPYEQYF.

In DNA form, the CDR3 reads TGCGCCAGCACGTCCGGGGGCACAGATACGCAGTATTTT. This translates into CASTSGGTDTQYF. The chain employs TRBV5-1 and TRBJ2-3; TRBD2 might be the D (5 bases). Germline assignment: CDR1 SGHRS and CDR2 YFSETQ. V was shortened by 6 bases and J by 1 base, with 9 bases between the two germline ends. The CDR3 runs to 13 residues.

Only one count was recorded for this clone. V is TRBV7-6 and J is TRBJ1-1, with TRBD1 as a possible D gene (6 bases). Trimming shortened V by 8 bases and J by 5 bases, and 15 bases separated the two germline ends. The CDR3 contains 13 residues. Germline values: CDR1 SGHVS, CDR2 FNYEAQ. The CDR3 spells CASSSGGRTEAFF. The CDR3 bases are TGTGCCAGCTCGTCCGGGGGGCGGACTGAAGCTTTCTTT.

This clone was detected only a few times. The V gene is TRBV9, the J gene TRBJ1-3; 8 positions agree with TRBD1. This CDR3 contains 18 residues. Germline V CDR1 and CDR2: SGDLS, YYNGEE. V gave up 4 bases and J gave up 6 bases; unmatched junction bases: 18. CDR3: CASSTRVGSRGHENTIYF. DNA for the CDR3: TGTGCCAGCAGCACCCGAGTTGGGTCCAGGGGGCATGAAAACACCATATATTTT.

The chain uses TRBV7-9 and TRBJ2-1; possible D gene TRBD2, 6 bases. The CDR3 is 15 amino acids. Trimming cost V 0 bases and J 0 bases, with 6 bases left between them. Germline loops: CDR1 SEHNR, CDR2 FQNEAQ (reference sequence). CDR3 loop: CASSLAGSSYNEQFF. The DNA for the CDR3 is TGTGCCAGCAGCTTAGCCGGGAGCTCCTACAATGAGCAGTTCTTC. Combining the CDR3 with reference TRBV7-9 and TRBJ2-1 gives the whole variable domain DTGVSQNPRHKITKRGQNVTFRCDPISEHNRLYWYRQTLGQGPEFLTYFQNEAQLEKSRLLSDRFSAERPKGSFSTLEIQRTEQGDSAMYLCASSLAGSSYNEQFFGPGTRLTVL.

The chain has TRBV25-1 and TRBJ2-1, with a possible D match to TRBD2 (5 bases). Per germline, CDR1 MGHDK and CDR2 SYGVNS. V shed 2 bases and J shed 8 bases, with 16 bases lying between them. This CDR3 region has 15 residues. The CDR3 DNA sequence: TGTGCCAGCAGTGAAGGGTGGGGAGTTGGGGATGAGCAGTTCTTC. Protein sequence: CASSEGWGVGDEQFF. The full variable domain, in which reference TRBV25-1 and TRBJ2-1 provide the parts outside the CDR3, is EADIYQTPRYLVIGTGKKITLECSQTMGHDKMYWYQQDPGMELHLIHYSYGVNSTEKGDLSSESTVSRIRTEHFPLTLESARPSHTSQYLCASSEGWGVGDEQFFGPGTRLTVL.

The table lists this clone with a few counts. The CDR3, as DNA: TGCGCCAGCAGCCAAGATCGCAGCGGGGGGTGGGGTGAGCAGTTCTTC. The encoded protein is CASSQDRSGGWGEQFF. The chain joins TRBV4-3 to TRBJ2-1; 9 positions agree with TRBD2. From germline, CDR1 is LGHNA and CDR2 YSLEER. V trimming: 0 bases; J trimming: 9 bases; junction bases outside the gene matches: 9. CDR3 size: 16 residues.

The chain combines TRBV5-5 with TRBJ2-7, with 7 bases fitting TRBD1. Losses at the gene ends were 0 bases for V and 4 bases for J; bases not matched to a gene: 4. Germline V lookup: CDR1 SGHKS, CDR2 YYEKEE (reference sequence). The length of the CDR3 is 14 residues. The CDR3 reads CASSLGQGNYEQYF. The CDR3 DNA is TGTGCCAGCAGCTTGGGACAGGGTAATTACGAGCAGTACTTC.

V usage is TRBV27 and J usage is TRBJ1-6; TRBD1 matches 7 bases. The CDR3 is 18 amino acids. Germline CDR1 is MNHEY and CDR2 is SMNVEV (reference sequence). V lost 5 bases, J lost 0 bases, and 10 bases stayed unmatched. CDR3 amino acids: CASSLTSDRSSYNSPLHF. The DNA of the CDR3 is TGTGCCAGCAGTCTCACCTCGGACAGGAGCTCCTATAATTCACCCCTCCACTTT.

The rearrangement links TRBV5-6 to TRBJ1-3; 9 positions match TRBD1. Germline CDR1 and CDR2: SGHDT and YYEEEE. This CDR3 is built from 17 residues. V dropped 0 bases and J dropped 4; count of bases not matched to a gene: 8. This chain's CDR3 is CASSLVLGTGPGNTIYF. The CDR3, as DNA: TGTGCCAGCAGCTTGGTTCTCGGGACAGGGCCAGGAAACACCATATATTTT.

The J gene is TRBJ2-3, the V gene TRBV19, with 8 bases identical to TRBD1. The germline CDR1 and CDR2 sequences are LNHDA and SQIVND (reference sequence). The CDR3 has 18 residues. Trimming at V came to 6 bases and at J to 1 base, leaving 15 bases not matched to a gene. This chain's CDR3 is CASSLDRAGVIGTDTQYF. Here the CDR3 DNA reads TGTGCCAGTAGCCTGGACAGGGCAGGGGTAATCGGCACAGATACGCAGTATTTT. The entire variable domain, with the rest obtained from reference TRBV19 and TRBJ2-3, is as follows: DGGITQSPKYLFRKEGQNVTLSCEQNLNHDAMYWYRQDPGQGLRLIYYSQIVNDFQKGDIAEGYSVSREKKESFPLTVTSAQKNPTAFYLCASSLDRAGVIGTDTQYFGPGTRLTVL.

The chain uses TRBV6-6 and TRBJ1-3; 8 nucleotides match TRBD1. Germline CDR1 and CDR2: MNHNY and SVGAGI (reference sequence). J lost 4 bases, V lost 0 bases, and 5 bases had no gene match. The CDR3 sequence is 16 residues long. This CDR3 is CASSYSTGAAGNTIYF. CDR3 DNA: TGTGCCAGCAGTTACTCGACAGGGGCCGCCGGAAACACCATATATTTT.

The chain carries TRBV7-2 and TRBJ1-2; no firm D call. Trimming shortened V by 0 bases and J by 4 bases, and 3 bases separated the two germline ends. The CDR3 covers 12 residues. Germline loops: CDR1 SGHTA, CDR2 FQGNSA. CDR3 DNA: TGTGCCAGCAGCTTAGCCAGCTATGGCTACACCTTC. Its translation is CASSLASYGYTF.

This clone appeared once. The J gene is TRBJ2-1, the V gene TRBV4-1; D may be TRBD1 (5 bases). From germline, CDR1 is MGHRA and CDR2 YSYEKL. The CDR3 covers 15 residues. Trimming shortened V by 6 bases and J by 5 bases, and 17 bases separated the two germline ends. The CDR3 coding sequence is TGCGCCAGCAGACCCGATTGGGGCAGGAACAATGAGCAGTTCTTC. Its translation is CASRPDWGRNNEQFF.

This sequence joins TRBV29-1 and TRBJ2-3; TRBD2 agrees at 8 bases. Germline CDR1 reads SQVTM; CDR2 reads ANQGSEA. The junction had 4 bases not matched to a gene; V was cut back by 5 bases and J by 3 bases. This CDR3 region has 13 residues. CDR3 in amino acids: CSVRTSSTDTQYF. Here the CDR3 DNA reads TGCAGCGTTCGGACTAGCAGTACAGATACGCAGTATTTT.

V is TRBV7-7 and J is TRBJ2-2; TRBD2 aligns across 7 bases. CDR1 SSHAT and CDR2 FNYEAQ come from the germline V gene (reference sequence). The CDR3 sequence is 14 residues long. Germline trimming cut 5 bases from V and 5 bases from J; bases unmatched to any gene: 5. The CDR3 coding sequence is TGTGCCAGCAGCGCAGCCGGGGGGACCGGGGAGCTGTTTTTT. As protein: CASSAAGGTGELFF. Based on the CDR3 plus reference TRBV7-7 and TRBJ2-2, the full variable domain is GAGVSQSPRYKVTKRGQDVTLRCDPISSHATLYWYQQALGQGPEFLTYFNYEAQPDKSGLPSDRFSAERPEGSISTLTIQRTEQRDSAMYRCASSAAGGTGELFFGEGSRLTVL.

The rearrangement uses TRBV25-1 and TRBJ2-1; maybe TRBD2 (5 bases). Trimming left V 8 bases short and J 9 bases short, with 14 bases between. CDR1 and CDR2 from the germline V gene are MGHDK and SYGVNS. The CDR3 totals 12 residues. CDR3 residues: CASGLVGGEQFF. The CDR3 DNA reads TGTGCCAGCGGGTTGGTCGGAGGTGAGCAGTTCTTC.

The J gene is TRBJ1-4, the V gene TRBV5-4; perhaps TRBD1 as D (5 bases). This CDR3 is built from 13 residues. V gave up 3 bases and J gave up 3 bases, with 6 bases separating them. Looked up from germline, CDR1 is SGHNT and CDR2 is YYREEE (reference sequence). CDR3 residues: CASSSGSNEKLFF. The CDR3 DNA reads TGTGCCAGCAGCTCAGGGTCTAATGAAAAACTGTTTTTT.

This clone occurred a few times. V is TRBV5-1 and J is TRBJ2-1; 12 bases map to TRBD2. The CDR3 sequence is 15 residues long. The V and J ends lost 0 bases and 8 bases, in that order; junction bases with no gene match: 3. Germline CDR1 SGHRS, CDR2 YFSETQ. CDR3 in DNA: TGCGCCAGCAGCTTGGAGTCTAGCGGGAGGGATGAGCAGTTCTTC. It translates to CASSLESSGRDEQFF.

The rearrangement joins TRBV5-4 to TRBJ1-1, with 9 bases that match TRBD1. V lost 4 bases and J lost 7; bases outside the gene matches: 5. The germline gives CDR1 SGHNT, CDR2 YYREEE (reference sequence). The CDR3 is 13 amino acids. CDR3 sequence: CASSIDRGDEAFF. The DNA for the CDR3 is TGTGCCAGCAGCATAGACAGGGGGGATGAAGCTTTCTTT.